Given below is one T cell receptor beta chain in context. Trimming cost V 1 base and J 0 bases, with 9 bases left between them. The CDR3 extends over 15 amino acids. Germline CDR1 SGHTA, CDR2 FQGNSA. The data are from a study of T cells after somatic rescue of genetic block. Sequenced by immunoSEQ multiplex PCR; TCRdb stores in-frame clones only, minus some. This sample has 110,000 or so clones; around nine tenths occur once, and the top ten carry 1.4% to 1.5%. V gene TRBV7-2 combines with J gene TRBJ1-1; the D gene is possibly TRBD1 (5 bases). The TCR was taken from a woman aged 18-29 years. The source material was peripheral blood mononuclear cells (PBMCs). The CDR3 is CASSLDGDLNTEAFF. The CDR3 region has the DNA TGTGCCAGCAGCTTAGATGGGGACTTGAACACTGAAGCTTTCTTT.